This T cell receptor (beta chain) came from a study of CD8 T cells in ankylosing spondylitis. CDR1 and CDR2 (germline): SGHRS, YFSETQ. This CDR3 is 15 amino acids long. Trimming cost V 4 bases and J 5 bases; bases outside gene matches: 9. TCRdb re-called the 5' RACE reads with MiXCR, one entry per CDR3 protein. The sample has about 240,000 distinct CDR3 sequences; about 10% are singletons. The clonotype was recovered from a male donor with ankylosing spondylitis or in good health (not recorded which). This rearrangement joins TRBV5-1 to TRBJ2-5, with TRBD1 identical over 9 bases. The material sequenced was blood, either unsorted or a sorted T cell fraction (not recorded which). CDR3 bases: TGCGCCAGCAGCCCCCGGACAGGGGTTCCCGAGACCCAGTACTTC. Protein sequence: CASSPRTGVPETQYF. The entire variable domain, with the rest obtained from reference TRBV5-1 and TRBJ2-5, is as follows: KAGVTQTPRYLIKTRGQQVTLSCSPISGHRSVSWYQQTPGQGLQFLFEYFSETQRNKGNFPGRFSGRQFSNSRSEMNVSTLELGDSALYLCASSPRTGVPETQYFGPGTRLLVL.